What follows are 31 T cell receptor beta chains derived from one specimen sequenced in a study of blood T cell repertoires in COVID-19 (dated by TCRdb to the early 2020s). Library prep was done by the immunoSEQ multiplex PCR assay. TCRdb obtained this table from immuneACCESS and retained in-frame rearrangements with V and J assigned. These tables miss some clones; where compared with another copy, unresolved V genes account for less than half of the shortfall, and the remainder is unexplained. The sample yields about 75,000 clones; about nine tenths were counted once. Of the sample, around 2.5% falls within the top ten clones. The sequencing sample was made of peripheral blood. All receptors derive from a human donor in a cohort sampled during active COVID-19.

The DNA of the CDR3 is TGTGCCAGCAGCCCCCGCGGGGGAATGGGGAATGAAAAACTGTTTTTT. It codes for CASSPRGGMGNEKLFF. The chain employs TRBV7-6 and TRBJ1-4; D might be TRBD1 (5 bases). The V and J ends lost 5 bases and 5 bases respectively, with 18 bases between them. The V gene's germline CDR1 is SGHVS and CDR2 FNYEAQ. This CDR3 comprises 16 residues.

The chain recombines TRBV19 with TRBJ1-5, with 8 bases aligning to TRBD1. Germline lookup yields CDR1 LNHDA and CDR2 SQIVND (reference sequence). CDR3 length: 13 residues. J was trimmed by 4 bases and V by 5 bases; bases with no gene match: 1. The CDR3 coding sequence is TGTGCCAGTAGTCGACAGGGGAATCAGCCCCAGCATTTT. Encoded protein: CASSRQGNQPQHF.

The J gene is TRBJ2-2, the V gene TRBV30, with TRBD2 identical over 8 bases. This CDR3 region has 16 residues. Germline V gives CDR1 GTSNPN, CDR2 SVGIG (reference sequence). Trimming took 3 bases from V and 2 from J; bases not matched to a gene: 8. Written as DNA, the CDR3 is TGTGCCTGGAGGTTAGCGGGAAATGGTAACACCGGGGAGCTGTTTTTT. Translating it yields CAWRLAGNGNTGELFF.

The chain is built from TRBV11-2 and TRBJ2-4; possibly TRBD2 for D (5 bases). Deletions cut 3 bases from V and 6 bases from J, with 18 bases between. The V gene's germline CDR1 is SGHAT and CDR2 FQNNGV. The CDR3 is 16 amino acids. The CDR3 here is CASSFGGWEIGNIQYF. In DNA, the CDR3 is TGTGCCAGCAGCTTCGGTGGTTGGGAGATAGGAAACATTCAGTACTTC.

The chain combines TRBV9 with TRBJ1-1; 7 bases are a match to TRBD1. Unmatched junction bases numbered 2, after V lost 0 bases and J lost 0 bases. CDR3 length: 15 amino acids. Looked up from germline, CDR1 is SGDLS and CDR2 is YYNGEE. The CDR3 is CASSVGGTVNTEAFF. The CDR3 bases are TGTGCCAGCAGCGTAGGCGGGACAGTGAACACTGAAGCTTTCTTT.

The chain joins TRBV7-8 to TRBJ2-7, with 9 nucleotides matching TRBD2. CDR1 and CDR2 (germline): SGHVS, FQNEAQ. V trimming: 1 base; J trimming: 6 bases; junction bases outside the gene matches: 10. The CDR3 contains 16 residues. DNA for the CDR3: TGTGCCAGCAGCTTAGGGGCGGGAGGGCTGTCGGGCGAGCAGTACTTC. As protein: CASSLGAGGLSGEQYF.

V is TRBV9 and J is TRBJ2-3; tentative D call: TRBD1 (6 bases). CDR3 size: 13 residues. Germline-derived CDR1 and CDR2 are SGDLS and YYNGEE. With 0 bases removed from V and 5 bases from J, the gap between germline ends came to 7 bases. CDR3 nucleotide sequence: TGTGCCAGCAGCGTAGGGGACAAAGATACGCAGTATTTT. Translated: CASSVGDKDTQYF.

The V gene is TRBV5-1, the J gene TRBJ2-5; a weak D match, TRBD2 (6 bases). Germline V gives CDR1 SGHRS, CDR2 YFSETQ. The CDR3 loop spans 15 amino acids. Trimming shortened V by 0 bases and J by 5 bases, and 14 bases separated the two germline ends. The CDR3 DNA sequence: TGCGCCAGCAGCTTGGGGGGTTCGGGGGATGAGACCCAGTACTTC. Protein: CASSLGGSGDETQYF.

The chain carries TRBV20-1 and TRBJ2-3; 12 bases match TRBD2. The CDR3 is 14 residues long. V gave up 3 bases and J gave up 10 bases; unmatched junction bases: 8. The germline V gene encodes CDR1 DFQATT and CDR2 SNEGSKA (reference sequence). The CDR3 region has the DNA TGCAGTGCTAGTGGACTAGCGGGACATGGTTCGCAGTATTTT. It yields the protein CSASGLAGHGSQYF.

The chain is built from TRBV4-3 and TRBJ2-7; D unclear. Germline CDR1 LGHNA, CDR2 YSLEER. This CDR3 has 15 amino acids. Trimming took 1 base from V and 0 from J, leaving 10 bases between them. The DNA of the CDR3 is TGCGCCAGCAGCCAAGCCCCCTTCCCCTCCTACGAGCAGTACTTC. This sequence encodes CASSQAPFPSYEQYF.

The chain combines TRBV6-5 with TRBJ1-2; D remains unclear. The CDR3 has 14 residues. Looked up from germline, CDR1 is MNHEY and CDR2 is SVGAGI. V lost 2 bases and J lost 7, with 14 bases in between. The CDR3 loop reads CASSYRRFMAGYTF. In nucleotides, the CDR3 is TGTGCCAGCAGTTACCGTCGTTTCATGGCTGGCTACACCTTC.

V gene TRBV2 combines with J gene TRBJ1-6; possible D gene TRBD1, 6 bases. Germline CDR1 SNHLY, CDR2 FYNNEI. V was pared by 8 bases and J by 7 bases, with 15 bases between. The CDR3 length is 14 residues. CDR3 region: CASGGTGGNSPLHF. DNA of the CDR3: TGTGCCAGCGGGGGCACCGGGGGGAATTCACCCCTCCACTTT.

The chain couples TRBV4-3 to TRBJ2-1; 8 bases map to TRBD2. The CDR3 is 17 residues long. The V segment lost 0 bases and the J segment 3 bases; nucleotides outside the gene matches: 7. Germline V gives CDR1 LGHNA, CDR2 YSLEER. The CDR3 here is CASSQDVGTSFYNEQFF. In DNA, the CDR3 is TGCGCCAGCAGCCAAGATGTCGGGACTAGTTTCTACAATGAGCAGTTCTTC.

The chain has TRBV7-9 and TRBJ1-1; D is possibly TRBD1 (6 bases). CDR1 is SEHNR and CDR2 is FQNEAQ in the germline V gene (reference sequence). The CDR3 is made up of 16 amino acids. Between the trimmed V and J ends, which lost 1 base and 3 bases, there was a span of 15 bases. The CDR3 region has the DNA TGTGCCAGCAGCTTAGATGACAGGATAAAGCACACTGAAGCTTTCTTT. Encoded protein: CASSLDDRIKHTEAFF. Combining the CDR3 with reference TRBV7-9 and TRBJ1-1 gives the whole variable domain DTGVSQNPRHKITKRGQNVTFRCDPISEHNRLYWYRQTLGQGPEFLTYFQNEAQLEKSRLLSDRFSAERPKGSFSTLEIQRTEQGDSAMYLCASSLDDRIKHTEAFFGQGTRLTVV.

This sequence joins TRBV2 and TRBJ2-2; possible D gene TRBD1, 6 bases. CDR3 size: 15 residues. Per germline, CDR1 SNHLY and CDR2 FYNNEI. V lost 6 bases to trimming and J lost 5 bases, with 16 bases between them. The CDR3 here is CASRGQGLGTGELFF. CDR3 bases: TGTGCCAGCAGGGGCCAGGGGCTCGGGACCGGGGAGCTGTTTTTT.

This chain's CDR3 is CASSPKEVDEQFF. The CDR3 nucleotides read TGTGCCAGCAGTCCCAAGGAGGTCGATGAGCAGTTCTTC. The gene calls are TRBV6-5 and TRBJ2-1; D possibly corresponds to TRBD2 (5 bases). This CDR3 spans 13 amino acids. Germline V lookup: CDR1 MNHEY, CDR2 SVGAGI. The germline V and J ends were trimmed by 5 bases and 8 bases, with 13 bases remaining between them.

The chain is built from TRBV2 and TRBJ2-1; 11 nucleotides match TRBD2. The length of the CDR3 is 16 residues. Germline V gives CDR1 SNHLY, CDR2 FYNNEI. Trimming at V came to 2 bases and at J to 9 bases, leaving 9 bases not matched to a gene. CDR3 in DNA: TGTGCCAGCAGTGAAAGGACTAGCGGGTCTGGTGCTGAGCAGTTCTTC. Residues: CASSERTSGSGAEQFF.

V usage is TRBV28 and J usage is TRBJ1-1; maybe TRBD1 (6 bases). The CDR3 totals 14 residues. Germline lookup yields CDR1 MDHEN and CDR2 SYDVKM. V gave up 1 base and J gave up 1 base, with 7 bases separating them. CDR3 residues: CASSLSRGNTEAFF. The CDR3 DNA reads TGTGCCAGCAGTTTATCCAGGGGGAACACTGAAGCTTTCTTT.

This clone is a singleton in its sample. The chain carries TRBV7-2 and TRBJ1-1; 7 positions agree with TRBD1. This CDR3 spans 14 amino acids. The trim removed 5 bases at V and 1 base at J, leaving 4 bases unmatched. Looked up from germline, CDR1 is SGHTA and CDR2 is FQGNSA. The CDR3 reads CASSLYRGNTEAFF. As DNA, the CDR3 is TGTGCCAGCAGCCTATACAGGGGGAACACTGAAGCTTTCTTT.

The chain is built from TRBV30 and TRBJ2-4, with D perhaps TRBD1 (5 bases). From germline, CDR1 is GTSNPN and CDR2 SVGIG (reference sequence). CDR3 length: 14 residues. V was clipped by 0 bases and J by 1 base, with 7 bases between them. The CDR3 DNA sequence: TGTGCCTGGAGTGTAAAGGGGGCCAAAAACATTCAGTACTTC. Residues: CAWSVKGAKNIQYF.

The chain carries TRBV10-3 and TRBJ1-4, with D possibly TRBD1 on 5 matching bases. V lost 4 bases to trimming and J lost 7 bases, with 22 bases between them. This CDR3 is 17 amino acids long. Per germline, CDR1 ENHRY and CDR2 SYGVKD. CDR3 bases: TGTGCCATCAGTGCCCTGAGTCTCAGGGAAGGATTTGAAAAACTGTTTTTT. This gives the protein CAISALSLREGFEKLFF.

The chain joins TRBV18 to TRBJ2-3, with D possibly TRBD1 on 6 matching bases. Trimming stripped 6 bases from V and 0 bases from J, with 13 bases between. The CDR3 totals 15 residues. Germline V gene lookup returns CDR1 KGHSH and CDR2 LQKENI. DNA of the CDR3: TGTGCCAGCTCCCCAACAGGACAGAGCACAGATACGCAGTATTTT. Protein: CASSPTGQSTDTQYF.

This clone was seen once. The chain links TRBV5-6 to TRBJ2-1; TRBD2 aligns across 12 bases. There are 16 residues in the CDR3. Germline CDR1 is SGHDT and CDR2 is YYEEEE. V lost 3 bases to trimming and J lost 5 bases; unmatched junction nucleotides: 6. CDR3 region: CASSSTLAGGDNEQFF. CDR3 sequence (DNA): TGTGCCAGCAGCTCGACCCTAGCGGGAGGGGACAATGAGCAGTTCTTC.

The chain is built from TRBV10-1 and TRBJ1-1; D gene ambiguous. The germline V and J ends were trimmed by 0 bases and 5 bases, with 25 bases remaining between them. This CDR3 has 19 amino acids. Germline loops: CDR1 WNHNN, CDR2 SYGVQD (reference sequence). The chain's CDR3 is CASSESELRDLGHETEAFF. DNA of the CDR3: TGCGCCAGCAGTGAGTCAGAGTTGCGGGATTTAGGCCATGAGACTGAAGCTTTCTTT.

The chain uses TRBV9 and TRBJ2-5; D unresolved. The CDR3 sequence is 11 residues long. The V end was cut by 3 bases, the J end by 5 bases, with 5 bases between. Germline CDR1 and CDR2: SGDLS and YYNGEE. This CDR3 is CASSAGETQYF. The CDR3 DNA reads as TGTGCCAGCAGCGCCGGGGAGACCCAGTACTTC.

In this sample, this clone turned up once. The chain uses TRBV4-3 and TRBJ2-5; D gene ambiguous. Germline V CDR1 and CDR2: LGHNA, YSLEER. CDR3 size: 16 residues. V was pared by 2 bases and J by 1 base, with 14 bases between. CDR3 nucleotides: TGCGCCAGCAGCCAATTCGAGTCTAGAGCCCAAGAGACCCAGTACTTC. Encoded protein: CASSQFESRAQETQYF.

This rearrangement joins TRBV2 to TRBJ2-2; D might be TRBD1 (7 bases). V was shortened by 3 bases and J by 2 bases, with 13 bases between the two germline ends. The CDR3 runs 16 residues. Per the germline V gene, CDR1 is SNHLY and CDR2 is FYNNEI. The DNA for the CDR3 is TGTGCCAGCAGTGACGCGGGACAGATAAACACCGGGGAGCTGTTTTTT. Encoded protein: CASSDAGQINTGELFF.

This chain uses TRBV2 with TRBJ2-1, with 8 bases aligning to TRBD1. V was pared by 5 bases and J by 4 bases, with 7 bases of the junction left unmatched. This CDR3 comprises 15 residues. Germline V CDR1 and CDR2: SNHLY, FYNNEI. CDR3 loop: CASSTDRGGYNEQFF. The CDR3 DNA follows: TGTGCCAGCAGTACCGACAGGGGCGGTTACAATGAGCAGTTCTTC.

The chain joins TRBV27 to TRBJ2-5; the match to TRBD2 covers 10 bases. Germline-derived CDR1 and CDR2 are MNHEY and SMNVEV (reference sequence). The CDR3 spans 16 residues. J was trimmed by 3 bases and V by 9 bases; bases with no gene match: 13. This chain's CDR3 is CASHGRTSGVKETQYF. CDR3 nucleotide sequence: TGTGCCAGTCACGGCCGGACTAGCGGAGTGAAAGAGACCCAGTACTTC.

J is TRBJ1-5 and V is TRBV19; possible D gene TRBD1, 5 bases. Per the germline V gene, CDR1 is LNHDA and CDR2 is SQIVND (reference sequence). The V and J ends lost 3 bases and 0 bases respectively, with 6 bases between them. This CDR3 has 14 amino acids. CDR3 sequence: CASSITGSNQPQHF. Written as DNA, the CDR3 is TGTGCCAGTAGTATTACAGGTAGCAATCAGCCCCAGCATTTT.

The CDR3 here is CASSQNGMRETQYF. CDR3 sequence (DNA): TGCGCCAGCAGCCAGAACGGGATGCGAGAGACCCAGTACTTC. The chain uses TRBV4-1 and TRBJ2-5; maybe TRBD2 (5 bases). This CDR3 is 14 amino acids long. Germline-derived CDR1 and CDR2 are MGHRA and YSYEKL. V was shortened by 3 bases and J by 4 bases, with 12 bases between the two germline ends.